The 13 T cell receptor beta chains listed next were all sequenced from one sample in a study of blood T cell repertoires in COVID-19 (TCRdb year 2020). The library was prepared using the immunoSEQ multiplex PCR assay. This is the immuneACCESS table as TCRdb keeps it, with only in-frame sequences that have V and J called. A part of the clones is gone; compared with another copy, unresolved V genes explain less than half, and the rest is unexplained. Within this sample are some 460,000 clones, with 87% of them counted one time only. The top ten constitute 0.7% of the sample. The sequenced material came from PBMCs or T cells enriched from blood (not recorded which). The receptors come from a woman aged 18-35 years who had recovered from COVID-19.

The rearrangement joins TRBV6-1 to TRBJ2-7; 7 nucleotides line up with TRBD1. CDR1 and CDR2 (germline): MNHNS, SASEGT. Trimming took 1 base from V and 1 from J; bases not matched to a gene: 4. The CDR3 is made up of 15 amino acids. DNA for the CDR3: TGTGCCAGCAGTGAAGTTGGGACAGCTTCCTACGAGCAGTACTTC. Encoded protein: CASSEVGTASYEQYF.

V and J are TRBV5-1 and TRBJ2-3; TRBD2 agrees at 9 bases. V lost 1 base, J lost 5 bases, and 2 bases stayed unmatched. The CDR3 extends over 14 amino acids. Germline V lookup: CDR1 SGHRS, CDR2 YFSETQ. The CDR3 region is CASSLRLAEDTQYF. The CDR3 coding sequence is TGCGCCAGCAGCTTGAGACTAGCGGAAGATACGCAGTATTTT.

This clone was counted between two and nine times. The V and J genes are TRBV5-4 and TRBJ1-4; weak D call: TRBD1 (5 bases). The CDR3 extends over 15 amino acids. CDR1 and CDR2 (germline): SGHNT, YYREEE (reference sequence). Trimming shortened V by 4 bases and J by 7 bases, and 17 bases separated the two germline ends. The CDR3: CASSPDPGVGEKLFF. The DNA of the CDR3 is TGTGCCAGCAGCCCGGATCCGGGGGTGGGTGAAAAACTGTTTTTT.

The CDR3 loop is CASSFGLPHTEAFF. As DNA, the CDR3 is TGTGCCAGCAGCTTTGGACTTCCCCACACTGAAGCTTTCTTT. This chain uses TRBV5-6 with TRBJ1-1; no firm D call. Trimming cost V 2 bases and J 3 bases, with 11 bases left between them. The CDR3 extends over 14 amino acids. Germline V gene lookup returns CDR1 SGHDT and CDR2 YYEEEE.

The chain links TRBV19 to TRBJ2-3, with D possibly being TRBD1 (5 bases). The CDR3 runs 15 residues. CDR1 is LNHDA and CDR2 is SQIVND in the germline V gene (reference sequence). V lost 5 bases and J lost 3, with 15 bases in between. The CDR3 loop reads CASSPLGVWTDTQYF. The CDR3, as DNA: TGTGCCAGTAGTCCTCTAGGGGTGTGGACAGATACGCAGTATTTT.

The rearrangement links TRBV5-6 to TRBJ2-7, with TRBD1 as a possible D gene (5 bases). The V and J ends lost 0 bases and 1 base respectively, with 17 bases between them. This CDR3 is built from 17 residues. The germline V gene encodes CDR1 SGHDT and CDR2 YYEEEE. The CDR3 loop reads CASSLDPDMAGSYEQYF. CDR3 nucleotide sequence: TGTGCCAGCAGCTTGGATCCGGATATGGCAGGGTCCTACGAGCAGTACTTC.

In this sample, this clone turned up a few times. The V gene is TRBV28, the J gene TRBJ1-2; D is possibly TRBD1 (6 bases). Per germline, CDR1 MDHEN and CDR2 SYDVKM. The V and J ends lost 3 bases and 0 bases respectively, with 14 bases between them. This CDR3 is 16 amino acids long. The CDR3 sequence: CASSFNLDSSNYGYTF. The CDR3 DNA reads TGTGCCAGCAGTTTTAATTTGGACAGTTCTAACTATGGCTACACCTTC.

CDR3 sequence: CASIPEYSRNYGYTF. CDR3 DNA: TGTGCCAGCATCCCTGAATATTCACGGAACTATGGCTACACCTTC. V and J are TRBV5-8 and TRBJ1-2, with D hard to call. The germline gives CDR1 SGHTS, CDR2 YDEGEE. V lost 6 bases and J 2 bases, leaving 17 bases between the germline ends. This CDR3 region has 15 residues.

The CDR3: CASRTAGGHTGELFF. The CDR3 coding sequence is TGTGCCAGCAGGACAGCGGGGGGCCACACCGGGGAGCTGTTTTTT. V usage is TRBV6-5 and J usage is TRBJ2-2; the match to TRBD2 covers 9 bases. Germline CDR1 MNHEY, CDR2 SVGAGI. The junction had 5 bases not matched to a gene; V was cut back by 6 bases and J by 3 bases. This CDR3 has 15 residues.

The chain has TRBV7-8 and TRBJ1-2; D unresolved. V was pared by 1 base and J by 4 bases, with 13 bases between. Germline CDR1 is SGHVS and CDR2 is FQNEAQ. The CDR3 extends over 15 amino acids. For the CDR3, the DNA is TGTGCCAGCAGCTTAGTCGGGGAACCACTCTATGGCTACACCTTC. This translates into CASSLVGEPLYGYTF.

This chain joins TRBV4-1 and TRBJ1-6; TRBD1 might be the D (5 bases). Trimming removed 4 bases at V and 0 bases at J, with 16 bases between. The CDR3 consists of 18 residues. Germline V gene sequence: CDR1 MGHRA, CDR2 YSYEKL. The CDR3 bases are TGCGCCAGCAGCCCCATCACAGGTAGGAGCTCCTATAATTCACCCCTCCACTTT. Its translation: CASSPITGRSSYNSPLHF.

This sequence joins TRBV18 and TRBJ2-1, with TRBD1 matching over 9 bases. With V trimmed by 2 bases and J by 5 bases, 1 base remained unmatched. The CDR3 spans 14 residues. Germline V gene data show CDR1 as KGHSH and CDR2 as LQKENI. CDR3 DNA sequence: TGTGCCAGCTCACCAGACAGGGGGGACAATGAGCAGTTCTTC. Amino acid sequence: CASSPDRGDNEQFF. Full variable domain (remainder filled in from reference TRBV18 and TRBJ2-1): NAGVMQNPRHLVRRRGQEARLRCSPMKGHSHVYWYRQLPEEGLKFMVYLQKENIIDESGMPKERFSAEFPKEGPSILRIQQVVRGDSAAYFCASSPDRGDNEQFFGPGTRLTVL.

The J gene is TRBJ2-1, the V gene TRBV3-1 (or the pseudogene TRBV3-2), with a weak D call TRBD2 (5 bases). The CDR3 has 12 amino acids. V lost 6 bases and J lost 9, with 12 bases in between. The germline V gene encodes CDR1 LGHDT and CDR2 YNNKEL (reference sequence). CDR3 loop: CASSRTAGEQFF. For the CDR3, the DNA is TGTGCCAGCAGTCGGACGGCGGGTGAGCAGTTCTTC.